A single sample gave rise to the 5 T cell receptor beta chains below, sequenced in a study of T-cell memory formation after mild COVID-19 (dated by TCRdb to the early 2020s). The library was obtained by 5' RACE. This sample was sequenced with an Illumina NovaSeq 6000. The public reads were reanalyzed by TCRdb: fastp trimming at Q25, MiXCR alignment, in-frame beta chains only. Each record represents a unique CDR3 protein, reported with the most common genes and DNA among its rows. The sample data list a few hundred thousand distinct CDR3 sequences, and roughly 16% of these were observed just once. The ten largest account for 22% of the sample. Sequences were obtained from PBMCs or a T cell subset sorted from them (not recorded which). These receptors all come from a man aged 18 to 30 who had mild COVID-19 (a few samples of this study predate the infection). The sample titles of this study are shuffled in the database, so cell type and time point are left out; the donor was told from shared clones.

This clonotype was picked up many times. The V gene is TRBV20-1, the J gene TRBJ2-7, with D possibly matching TRBD2 (6 bases). The ends were cut back, 5 bases at V and 1 base at J, with 9 bases in the middle. CDR1 is DFQATT and CDR2 is SNEGSKA in the germline V gene (reference sequence). The CDR3 consists of 12 residues. CDR3 loop: CSASGLSYEQYF. DNA of the CDR3: TGCAGTGCTTCGGGACTTTCCTACGAGCAGTACTTC.

The rearrangement joins TRBV2 to TRBJ2-3; TRBD1 aligns across 7 bases. CDR3 size: 17 residues. CDR1 is SNHLY, CDR2 FYNNEI, per germline. The ends lost 6 bases at V and 1 base at J; junction bases unmatched: 13. CDR3 sequence (DNA): TGTGCCAGCAGCGTACCGGGACAGTCCCTACGCACAGATACGCAGTATTTT. This sequence encodes CASSVPGQSLRTDTQYF.

This clonotype occurred many times. The genes are TRBV7-9 and TRBJ2-5; no clear D gene. The CDR3 contains 13 residues. With 0 bases removed from V and 4 bases from J, the gap between germline ends came to 6 bases. Germline V gene sequence: CDR1 SEHNR, CDR2 FQNEAQ (reference sequence). The CDR3 protein is CASSLAGPETQYF. The DNA for the CDR3 is TGTGCCAGCAGCTTAGCCGGCCCAGAGACCCAGTACTTC.

The chain links TRBV7-2 to TRBJ2-3; 11 bases match TRBD2. The germline V gene has CDR1 SGHTA and CDR2 FQGNSA. The V segment lost 1 base and the J segment 4 bases; nucleotides outside the gene matches: 4. The CDR3 has 16 residues. This CDR3 reads CASSLVSGGASDTQYF. CDR3 nucleotide sequence: TGTGCCAGCAGCTTAGTTAGCGGGGGGGCCTCAGATACGCAGTATTTT.

In its sample, this clonotype was seen a few times. CDR3 amino acids: CASSARTSGGARPLDTQYF. The CDR3 DNA follows: TGTGCCAGCAGCGCCCGGACTAGCGGGGGGGCCCGGCCATTGGATACGCAGTATTTT. V is TRBV9 and J is TRBJ2-3; TRBD2 matches at 15 bases. Germline CDR1 is SGDLS and CDR2 is YYNGEE. The CDR3 totals 19 residues. V trimming: 3 bases; J trimming: 6 bases; junction bases outside the gene matches: 14.